The source of this T cell receptor beta chain is a study of shared clonotypes between healthy human individuals. Study details: Donor ages ranged 18 to 49 years: a couple of women, a few men. CD4 naive and CD4 memory each took three plates per donor, while CD8 naive took two and CD8 memory one.

Whole-study findings and limits: Estimated richness was generally greater in naive than memory subsets.

The germline V gene has CDR1 GTSNPN and CDR2 SVGIG (reference sequence). J was trimmed by 0 bases and V by 5 bases; bases with no gene match: 9. The CDR3 length is 17 residues. About this clone itself: What it binds is unknown.

Running of the assay took place at deep level. The protocol was immunoSEQ multiplex PCR, while the TCRdb copy is restricted to in-frame clones and leaves out a portion. The sample includes fewer than 1.6 million clones, less than 99% of them seen just once. The clonotype originates from a man younger than 45 in good health. Sequenced input: naive CD4+ T cells sorted from blood. Regarding subset: CD45RA+ positively selected. The V and J genes are TRBV30 and TRBJ2-3; 12 nucleotides line up with TRBD2. CDR3 sequence (DNA): TGTGCCTGGGGGACTAGCGGGCCAGAAACTAGCACAGATACGCAGTATTTT. It specifies CAWGTSGPETSTDTQYF.